This TCR beta chain emerged from a study of blood T cells in healthy people across ages. This CDR3 has 13 amino acids. The V and J ends lost 6 bases and 7 bases respectively, with 15 bases between them. General study findings and limits: Conclusively comparing naive with antigen-experienced cells was impossible with unsorted PBMCs. Significant beta diversity loss was already apparent by age about 39, declining roughly linearly. Donor CMV status, an unknown factor, possibly confounded changes in expanded clonotypes.

The authors ran a second PCR of 7 to 11 cycles using a sample-barcoded 5' primer and a J-beta primer mix. TCRdb recomputed calls from the 5' RACE reads with MiXCR, one row per CDR3 protein. The sample contains around 1,800,000 distinct CDR3 sequences, approximately 40% of which appear only once. About this clonotype: Antigen: not known.

Sequenced sample: blood. This receptor was identified in a human donor in good health. The chain recombines TRBV12-3 or TRBV12-4 with TRBJ1-1; D uncertain. The CDR3 region has the DNA TGTGCCAGCAGAACCCTGACGGACGATGAAGCTTTCTTT. Its protein is CASRTLTDDEAFF.